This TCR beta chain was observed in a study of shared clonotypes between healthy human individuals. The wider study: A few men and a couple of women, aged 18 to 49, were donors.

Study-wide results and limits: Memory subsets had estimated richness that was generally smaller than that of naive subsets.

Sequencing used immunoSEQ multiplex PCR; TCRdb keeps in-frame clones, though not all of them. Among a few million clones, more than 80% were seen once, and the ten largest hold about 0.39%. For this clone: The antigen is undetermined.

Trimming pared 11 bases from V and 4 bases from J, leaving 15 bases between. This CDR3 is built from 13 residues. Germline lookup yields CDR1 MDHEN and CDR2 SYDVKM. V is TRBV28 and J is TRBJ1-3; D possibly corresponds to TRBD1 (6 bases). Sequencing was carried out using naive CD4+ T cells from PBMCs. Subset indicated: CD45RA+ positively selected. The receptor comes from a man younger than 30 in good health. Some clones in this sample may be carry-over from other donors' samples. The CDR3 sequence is CASLGGLGNTIYF. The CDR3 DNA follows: TGTGCCTCCCTGGGGGGGCTAGGAAACACCATATATTTT.